This T cell receptor beta chain was sequenced for a study of blood T cell repertoires in COVID-19. As for the study in general: From the United States, Italy and Spain came samples of acute and convalescent COVID-19.

Those enrolled in Seattle joined during active infection and were followed longitudinally afterward. Trimming took 3 bases from V and 1 from J, leaving 12 bases between them. The V gene's germline CDR1 is LNHDA and CDR2 SQIVND (reference sequence). The CDR3 loop spans 15 amino acids. In the original analysis: It was from reference gene primer amplification that nucleated cell counts were estimated. This table comes from immunoSEQ multiplex PCR, and its TCRdb copy is limited to in-frame clones, with some not included. From that table come the V and J calls and clone size; the DNA was used to work out D and trimming. The table shows 150,000 to 250,000 clones, with about 93% occurring only once.

The TCR was taken from a man aged 25 to 40 with COVID-19, enrolled during active disease. The rearrangement uses TRBV19 and TRBJ1-1; D possibly corresponds to TRBD1 (5 bases). Sequencing was done on a sample of peripheral blood. The CDR3 loop is CASSIVGGSNTEAFF. The CDR3 DNA follows: TGTGCCAGTAGTATTGTGGGGGGTTCGAACACTGAAGCTTTCTTT.